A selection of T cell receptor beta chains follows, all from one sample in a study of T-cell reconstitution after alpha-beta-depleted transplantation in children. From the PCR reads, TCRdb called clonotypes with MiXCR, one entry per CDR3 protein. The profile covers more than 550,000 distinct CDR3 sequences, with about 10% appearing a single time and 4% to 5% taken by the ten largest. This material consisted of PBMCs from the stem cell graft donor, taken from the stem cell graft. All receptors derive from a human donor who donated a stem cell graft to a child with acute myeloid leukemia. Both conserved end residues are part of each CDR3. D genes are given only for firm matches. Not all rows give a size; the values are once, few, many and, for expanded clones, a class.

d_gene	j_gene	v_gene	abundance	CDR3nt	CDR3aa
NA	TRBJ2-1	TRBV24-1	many	TGTGCCACCAGTGATTTGGCCCTAGCAGTCCATGAGCAGTTCTTC	CATSDLALAVHEQFF
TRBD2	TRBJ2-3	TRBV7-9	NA	TGTGCCAGCAGCTGGCCGTCGCCGGGAGGAACAGATACGCAGTATTTT	CASSWPSPGGTDTQYF
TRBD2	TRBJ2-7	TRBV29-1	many	TGCAGCGGGGGACTAGCGGGAGACGAGCAGTACTTC	CSGGLAGDEQYF
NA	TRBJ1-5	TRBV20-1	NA	TGCAGTGCCAAACACTTGGGGGGGGCGAGGCCCCAGCATTTT	CSAKHLGGARPQHF
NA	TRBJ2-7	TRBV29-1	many	TGCAGCGTTGAAGTCCCCAAGGGGCCTTCCTACGAGCAGTACTTC	CSVEVPKGPSYEQYF
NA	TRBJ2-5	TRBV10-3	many	TGTGCCATCAGTGAGTCGGCGGCTCTGGGGACCCAGTACTTC	CAISESAALGTQYF
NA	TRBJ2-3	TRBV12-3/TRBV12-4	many	TGTGCCAGCAGTTCTTTGGTGGCAGATACGCAGTATTTT	CASSSLVADTQYF
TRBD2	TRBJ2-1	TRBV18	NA	TGTGCCAGCTCACCGATAGCGGGAGGGTTCAATGAGCAGTTCTTC	CASSPIAGGFNEQFF
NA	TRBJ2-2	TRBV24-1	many	TGTGCCACCAGTGATTCAAACCGACTAGTTTCAAGCCGGGAGCTGTTTTTT	CATSDSNRLVSSRELFF
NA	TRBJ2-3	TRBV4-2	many	TGTGCCAGCAGTGTCAGCGGCGATACGCAGTATTTT	CASSVSGDTQYF
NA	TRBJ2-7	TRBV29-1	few	TGCAGCGTTGTGGGCGGCCTTTACGAGCAGTACTTC	CSVVGGLYEQYF
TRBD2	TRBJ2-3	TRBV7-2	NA	TGTGCCAGCAGTGGGGAGGGATCGACTACCGATACGCAGTATTTT	CASSGEGSTTDTQYF
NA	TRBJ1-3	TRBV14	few	TGTGCCAGCAGCCAAGATCGGGCCCGTACTGGAAACACCATATATTTT	CASSQDRARTGNTIYF
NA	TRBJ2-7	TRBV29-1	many	TGCAGCGTTTCGGGGTGGTGGGATCACGAGCAGTACTTC	CSVSGWWDHEQYF
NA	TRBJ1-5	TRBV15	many	TGTGCCACCAGCAGAGACAGACATAGCAATCAGCCCCAGCATTTT	CATSRDRHSNQPQHF
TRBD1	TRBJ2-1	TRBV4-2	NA	TGTGCCAGCAGCCAAGGGCGGCGGACAGGGAACCTCAATGAGCAGTTCTTC	CASSQGRRTGNLNEQFF
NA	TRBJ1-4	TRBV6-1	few	TGTGCCAGCAGTGCGGGGGTCCGGGAAAAACTGTTTTTT	CASSAGVREKLFF
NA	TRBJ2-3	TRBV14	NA	TGTGCCAGCAGCCCCCGACGGGCACCTCGCACAGATACGCAGTATTTT	CASSPRRAPRTDTQYF
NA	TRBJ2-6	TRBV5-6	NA	TGTGCCAGCACAAGTGGCTCTGGGGCCAACGTCCTGACTTTC	CASTSGSGANVLTF
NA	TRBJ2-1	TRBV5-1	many	TGCGCCAGCAGCTTGGGGGACACGACCTACAATGAGCAGTTCTTC	CASSLGDTTYNEQFF
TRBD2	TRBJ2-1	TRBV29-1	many	TGCAGCGTTGGGGGGACAGGGACTAGCGGGAGGGCCAATGAGCAGTTCTTC	CSVGGTGTSGRANEQFF
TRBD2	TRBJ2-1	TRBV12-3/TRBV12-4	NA	TGTGCCAGCAGTTTGTCTCGCGGGAGGAACAATGAGCAGTTCTTC	CASSLSRGRNNEQFF
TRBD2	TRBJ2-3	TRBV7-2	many	TGTGCCAGCAGCTCAATGACTAGCGGAGGCACAGATACGCAGTATTTT	CASSSMTSGGTDTQYF
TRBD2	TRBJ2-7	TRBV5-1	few	TGCGCCAGCAGCTTGGGGGCGGGAGGGCCGGGCGAGCAGTACTTC	CASSLGAGGPGEQYF
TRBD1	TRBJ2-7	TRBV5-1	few	TGCGCCAGCAGCTTGGCCGGGAGACAGGGGAGAGAGGAGCAGTACTTC	CASSLAGRQGREEQYF
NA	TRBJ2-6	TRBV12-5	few	TGTGCTAGTGGTCTTAAGGGGCTCAGCTCTGGGGCCAACGTCCTGACTTTC	CASGLKGLSSGANVLTF
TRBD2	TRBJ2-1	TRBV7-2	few	TGTGCCAGCAGCTTAGCCGCGGGACTAGCGGAGAACAATGAGCAGTTCTTC	CASSLAAGLAENNEQFF
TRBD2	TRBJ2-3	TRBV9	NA	TGTGCCAGCAGCGTAGATTTAGCGGGCCTTCCACGGGATACGCAGTATTTT	CASSVDLAGLPRDTQYF
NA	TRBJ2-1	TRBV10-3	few	TGTGCCATCAGTGAAGTCGAAAATGAGCAGTTCTTC	CAISEVENEQFF
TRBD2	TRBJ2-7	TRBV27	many	TGTGCCAGCAGCTCTAGCGGGAAATACGAGCAGTACTTC	CASSSSGKYEQYF
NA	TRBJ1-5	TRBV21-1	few	TGTGCCAGCAGCAAAAGAGAAAATCAGCCCCAGCATTTT	CASSKRENQPQHF
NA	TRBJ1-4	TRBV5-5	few	TGTGCCAGCAGATCGGAACCCGGCCGGGACAACTATGAAAAACTGTTTTTT	CASRSEPGRDNYEKLFF
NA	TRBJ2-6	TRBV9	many	TGTGCCAGCAGCGTAGGCCCAGGGAGCTCTGGGGCCAACGTCCTGACTTTC	CASSVGPGSSGANVLTF
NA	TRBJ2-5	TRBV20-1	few	TGCAGTGCTGCCCTAGGGACGGTCGTCTCGGTGGAGACCCAGTACTTC	CSAALGTVVSVETQYF
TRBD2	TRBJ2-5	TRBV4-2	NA	TGTGCCAGCAGCCCCGGGGGGACTAAGGAGACCCAGTACTTC	CASSPGGTKETQYF
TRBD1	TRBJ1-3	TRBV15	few	TGTGCCACCAGCAGAGGTGGACAGGGCGGTGGAAACACCATATATTTT	CATSRGGQGGGNTIYF
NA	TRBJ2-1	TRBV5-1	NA	TGCGCCAGCAGCCGTAGTACCAATGAGCAGTTCTTC	CASSRSTNEQFF
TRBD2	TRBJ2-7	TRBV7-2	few	TGTGCCAGCAGCTTTAGGCGACTAGCGGGAGGATCCTACGAGCAGTACTTC	CASSFRRLAGGSYEQYF
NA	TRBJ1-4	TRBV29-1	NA	TGCAGCGTCGCCGCGGAAAAACTGTTTTTT	CSVAAEKLFF
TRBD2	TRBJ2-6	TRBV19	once	TGTGCCAGTAGCAATCCCCGGCTAGCGGGTTCCGGGGCCAACGTCCTGACTTTC	CASSNPRLAGSGANVLTF
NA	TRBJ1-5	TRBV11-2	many	TGTGCCAGCAGCTTAGAGGGGGCGCCTGGGCAGCCCCAGCATTTT	CASSLEGAPGQPQHF
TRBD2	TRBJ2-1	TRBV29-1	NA	TGCAGCGTTTCCGAAAGACTAGCTAATGAGCAGTTCTTC	CSVSERLANEQFF